This T cell receptor beta chain stems from a study of blood T cells in healthy people across ages. This clonotype was seen once. Germline V gene lookup returns CDR1 MNHNY and CDR2 SVGAGI (reference sequence). Trimming took 4 bases from V and 6 from J, leaving 20 bases between them. The CDR3 totals 16 residues. Primers used in a second PCR of roughly 7 to 11 cycles were a sample-barcoded 5' primer and a J-beta primer mix. In TCRdb, the 5' RACE reads were re-called with MiXCR into one record per CDR3 protein. Here the sample spans fewer than 2,000,000 distinct CDR3 sequences, 35% to 50% being singletons.

V usage is TRBV6-6 and J usage is TRBJ2-3; D uncertain. The source material was blood. This receptor was obtained from a human donor in good health. For the CDR3, the DNA is TGTGCCAGCAGTTCCCTGGACCGGGTACCGTCGGATACGCAGTATTTT. Translating gives CASSSLDRVPSDTQYF.